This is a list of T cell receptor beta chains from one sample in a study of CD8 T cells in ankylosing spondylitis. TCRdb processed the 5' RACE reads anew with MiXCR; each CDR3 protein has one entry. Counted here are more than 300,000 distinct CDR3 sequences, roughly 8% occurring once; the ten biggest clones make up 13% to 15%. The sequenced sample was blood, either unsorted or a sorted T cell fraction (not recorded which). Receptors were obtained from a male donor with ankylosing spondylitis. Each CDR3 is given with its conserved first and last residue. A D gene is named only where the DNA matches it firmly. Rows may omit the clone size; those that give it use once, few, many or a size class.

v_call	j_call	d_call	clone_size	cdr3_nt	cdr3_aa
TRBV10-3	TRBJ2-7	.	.	TGTGCCATCAGTGAGTCGCCAAACTACGAGCAGTACTTC	CAISESPNYEQYF
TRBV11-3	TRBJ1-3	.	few	TGTGCCAGCAGCTTGGGGGACACTCTCTCTGGAAACACCATATATTTT	CASSLGDTLSGNTIYF
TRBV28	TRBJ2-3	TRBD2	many	TGTGCCAGCAGTTCCCTAGCGGGAGGTGATACGCAGTATTTT	CASSSLAGGDTQYF
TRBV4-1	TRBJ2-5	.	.	TGCGCCAGCAGCCACTATATCGGCGAGACCCAGTACTTC	CASSHYIGETQYF
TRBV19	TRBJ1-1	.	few	TGTGCCAGTACCCTACGGGGGGGGTTCGACACTGAAGCTTTCTTT	CASTLRGGFDTEAFF
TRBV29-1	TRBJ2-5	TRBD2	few	TGCAGCGTTGAAACTAGCGGAGCCCAAGAGACCCAGTACTTC	CSVETSGAQETQYF
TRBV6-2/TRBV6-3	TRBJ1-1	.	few	TGTGCCAGCAGTTACCCAACACCTGAAGCTTTCTTT	CASSYPTPEAFF
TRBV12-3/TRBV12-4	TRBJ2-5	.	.	TGTGCCAGCAGTTTGGGGAGATTCCAAGAGACCCAGTACTTC	CASSLGRFQETQYF
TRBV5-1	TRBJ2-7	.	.	TGCGCCAGCAGCGCCAGGGGATTCCTAGGCGAGCAGTACTTC	CASSARGFLGEQYF
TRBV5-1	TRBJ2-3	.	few	TGCGCCAGCAGCTTGCTGACTAGCACAGATACGCAGTATTTT	CASSLLTSTDTQYF
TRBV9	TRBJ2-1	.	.	TGTGCCAGCAGCGTAGGGAGTTTCAGTGAGCAGTTCTTC	CASSVGSFSEQFF
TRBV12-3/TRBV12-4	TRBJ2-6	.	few	TGTGCCAGCAGGGACCACGTGGAACACCCCTCTGGGGCCAACGTCCTGACTTTC	CASRDHVEHPSGANVLTF
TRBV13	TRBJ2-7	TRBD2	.	TGTGCCAGCAGCTTACCGGGGGGCTCCTACGAGCAGTACTTC	CASSLPGGSYEQYF
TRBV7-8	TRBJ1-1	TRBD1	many	TGTGCCAGCAGCAGCGGACAGGGGAACACTGAAGCTTTCTTT	CASSSGQGNTEAFF
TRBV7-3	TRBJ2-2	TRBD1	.	TGTGCCAGTTCTACCTCGGGACAGCCCACCGGGGAGCTGTTTTTT	CASSTSGQPTGELFF
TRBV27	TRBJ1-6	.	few	TGTGCCAGCAGTTTGGCGGGCGGAAAATATAATTCACCCCTCCACTTT	CASSLAGGKYNSPLHF
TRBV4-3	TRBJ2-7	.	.	TGCGCCAGCAGCCAAGGGTCACTAGCAACCTACGAGCAGTACTTC	CASSQGSLATYEQYF
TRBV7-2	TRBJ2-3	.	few	TGTGCCAGCAGCCTACGGGCGGACTCGGTACGGGCGCAGTATTTT	CASSLRADSVRAQYF
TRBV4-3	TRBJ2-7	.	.	TGCGCCAGCAGCCAAGATTCCAACATCGAATACGAGCAGTACTTC	CASSQDSNIEYEQYF
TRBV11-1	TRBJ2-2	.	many	TGTGCCAGCAGCAACTTGGGCGGGCCTAGATTCGCGAACACCGGGGAGCTGTTTTTT	CASSNLGGPRFANTGELFF
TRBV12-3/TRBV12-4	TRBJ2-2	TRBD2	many	TGTGCCAGCGACGGGAGGGAGAACACCGGGGAGCTGTTTTTT	CASDGRENTGELFF
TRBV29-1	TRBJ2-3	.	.	TGCAGCGTTGACGGAGCGCACACAGATACGCAGTATTTT	CSVDGAHTDTQYF
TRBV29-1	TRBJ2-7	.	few	TGCAGTTTTGGGATTCCGGGACTCCGGGAGCAGTACTTC	CSFGIPGLREQYF
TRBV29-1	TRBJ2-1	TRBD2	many	TGCGGGGCTAGCGGGAGTTCCAGTGAGCAGTTCTTC	CGASGSSSEQFF
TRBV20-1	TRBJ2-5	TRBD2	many	TGCAGTGCCGCACCGGGACTAGCGGGAGACTACCGCCAAGAGACCCAGTACTTC	CSAAPGLAGDYRQETQYF
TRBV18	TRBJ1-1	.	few	TGTGCCAGCTCACCGAGAGGACAGCCCGTTGAAGCTTTCTTT	CASSPRGQPVEAFF
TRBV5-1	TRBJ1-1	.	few	TGCGCCAGCAGCTTGTTGGGAGGCATGAACACTGAAGCTTTCTTT	CASSLLGGMNTEAFF
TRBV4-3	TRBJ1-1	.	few	TGCGCCAGCAGCCAAGGGCCTACCTTATACTCTGAAGCTTTCTTT	CASSQGPTLYSEAFF
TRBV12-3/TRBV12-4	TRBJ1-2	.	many	TGTGCCAGCACCACATTCGGGGAGGGCTATGGCTACACCTTC	CASTTFGEGYGYTF
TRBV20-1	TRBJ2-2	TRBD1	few	TGCAGTGCTAGAGCCGGAGGGACAGGGGTAACAGGGGAGCTGTTTTTT	CSARAGGTGVTGELFF
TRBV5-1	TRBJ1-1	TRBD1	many	TGCGCCAGCAGCGCGGCAGGGGGAACTGAAGCTTTCTTT	CASSAAGGTEAFF
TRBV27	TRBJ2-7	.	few	TGTGCCAGCAGTTTAAGTCCTTTGGCAGACTACGAGCAGTACTTC	CASSLSPLADYEQYF
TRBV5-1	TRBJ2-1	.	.	TGCGCCAGCAGCTTGAGCAGGGCAATCGGGGATGAGCAGTTCTTC	CASSLSRAIGDEQFF
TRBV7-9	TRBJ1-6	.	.	TGTGCCAGCAGCTTAGCACTGACAGGAGGGAATTCACCCCTCCACTTT	CASSLALTGGNSPLHF
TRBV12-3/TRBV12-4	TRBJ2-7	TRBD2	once	TGTGCCAGCAGCATCCCCAGCGGGAGGGCCTCGTACGAGCAGTACTTC	CASSIPSGRASYEQYF
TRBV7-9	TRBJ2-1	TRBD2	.	TGTGCCAGCAGCTTTACGACTAGCGGGACTGAGCAGTTCTTC	CASSFTTSGTEQFF
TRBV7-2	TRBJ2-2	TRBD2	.	TGTGCCAGCAGCACGACTAGCGTTGGCACCGGGGAGCTGTTTTTT	CASSTTSVGTGELFF
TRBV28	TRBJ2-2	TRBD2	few	TGTGCCAGCAGTTTATCGGGACTAGCTCTCACCGGGGAGCTGTTTTTT	CASSLSGLALTGELFF
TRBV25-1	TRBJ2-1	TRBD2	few	TGTGCCAGCGGGGAGGGCCTAAAGTTCTTC	CASGEGLKFF
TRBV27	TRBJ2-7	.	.	TGTGCCAGCAGTTACGGTAAAGGGGGGGAGCAGTACTTC	CASSYGKGGEQYF
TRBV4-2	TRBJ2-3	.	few	TGTGCCAGCAGCCAAGATATTCAGAATACGCAGTATTTT	CASSQDIQNTQYF
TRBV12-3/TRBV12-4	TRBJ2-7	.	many	TGTGCCAGCAGTGCCTGGTTCGAGCAGTACTTC	CASSAWFEQYF
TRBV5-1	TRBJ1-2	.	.	TGCGCCAGCAGCTTGTCTCCGGGGGATAACTATGGCTACACCTTC	CASSLSPGDNYGYTF
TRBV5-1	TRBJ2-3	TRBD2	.	TGCGCCAGCAGCTTGGCCCCCGGGACTAGCGGACGTTTGGGGGCAGATACGCAGTATTTT	CASSLAPGTSGRLGADTQYF
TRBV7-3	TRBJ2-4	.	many	TGTGCCAGCAGCCCTGACGTCGGGCGTAACATTCAGTACTTC	CASSPDVGRNIQYF
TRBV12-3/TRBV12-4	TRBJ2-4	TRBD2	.	TGTGCCAGCAGCCTCGGGGGGGACAATAAAAACATTCAGTACTTC	CASSLGGDNKNIQYF
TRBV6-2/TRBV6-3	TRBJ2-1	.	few	TGTGCCAGCGCCAGGAGGGGTCTCGATCTGGGAAATGAGCAGTTCTTC	CASARRGLDLGNEQFF
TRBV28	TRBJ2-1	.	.	TGTGCCAGCACCCCCCCGGGGGTTTACAATGAGCAGTTCTTC	CASTPPGVYNEQFF
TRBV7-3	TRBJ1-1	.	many	TGTGCCAGCAGCCTCTTAGGCAGGGGTACTGAAGCTTTCTTT	CASSLLGRGTEAFF
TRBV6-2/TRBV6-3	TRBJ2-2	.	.	TGTGCCAGCAGTGGTGACAGACATCTCGGAGGGGAGCTGTTTTTT	CASSGDRHLGGELFF
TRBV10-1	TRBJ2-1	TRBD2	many	TGCGCCAGCAGTGAACTACTAGCGGGAGGAAAGTTCTTC	CASSELLAGGKFF
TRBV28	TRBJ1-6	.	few	TGTGCCAGTAACGGGGGGCTCGGTTCACCCCTCCACTTT	CASNGGLGSPLHF
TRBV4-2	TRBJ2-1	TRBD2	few	TGTGCCAGCAGCCAAGATCTTGCCAGCGGGAGCCCCTACAATGAGCAGTTCTTC	CASSQDLASGSPYNEQFF
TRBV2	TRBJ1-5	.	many	TGTGCCAGCAGGCGGGATATTAGCAATCAGCCCCAGCATTTT	CASRRDISNQPQHF
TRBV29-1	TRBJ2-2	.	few	TGCAGCGTTGGGCCAGCGGGGAACACCGGGGAGCTGTTTTTT	CSVGPAGNTGELFF